The clone carrying this T cell receptor (beta chain) has a handful of counts. Its antigen is unidentified. Germline values: CDR1 KGHSH, CDR2 LQKENI. The V end lost 4 bases, the J end lost 6 bases, and 10 bases lay between the germline ends. This CDR3 has 13 amino acids. This specimen belongs to a study of T cells after yellow fever vaccination. Findings of the study overall: Highly abundant clonotypes carried over from the bulk population could end up in FACS-sorted repertoires as contaminants. Clones from primary vaccination mostly reappeared after the booster (96% CD4, roughly 87% CD8). There was a small share of clonotypes that showed up in both the CD4 and CD8 compartments.

A universal primer site and UMIs were added as TCR cDNA was made by 5'RACE template switching. From the 5' RACE reads, TCRdb called clonotypes with MiXCR, one entry per CDR3 protein. This table holds 200,000 to 300,000 distinct CDR3 sequences, less than 7.5% found once. This receptor was identified in a man aged 25-40 years who received the YFV17D yellow fever vaccine. The rearrangement joins TRBV18 to TRBJ2-1; D not resolved. Sequencing used CD4+ T cells sorted from PBMCs, obtained on the day of the yellow fever booster vaccination. The CDR3 here is CASSQTLGNEQFF. The CDR3 DNA reads TGTGCCAGCTCACAAACACTGGGCAATGAGCAGTTCTTC.